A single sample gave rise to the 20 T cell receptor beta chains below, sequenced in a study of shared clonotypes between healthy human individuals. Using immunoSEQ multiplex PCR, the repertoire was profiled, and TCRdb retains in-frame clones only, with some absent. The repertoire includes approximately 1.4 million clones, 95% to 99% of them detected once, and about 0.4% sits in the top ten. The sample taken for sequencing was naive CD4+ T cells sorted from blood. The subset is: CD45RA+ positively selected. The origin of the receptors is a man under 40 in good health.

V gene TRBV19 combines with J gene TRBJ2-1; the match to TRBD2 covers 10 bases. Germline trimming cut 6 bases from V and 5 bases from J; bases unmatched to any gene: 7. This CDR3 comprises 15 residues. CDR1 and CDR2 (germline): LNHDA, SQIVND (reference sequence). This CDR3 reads CASSRWTSGHNEQFF. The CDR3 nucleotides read TGTGCCAGTAGCAGGTGGACTAGCGGTCACAATGAGCAGTTCTTC.

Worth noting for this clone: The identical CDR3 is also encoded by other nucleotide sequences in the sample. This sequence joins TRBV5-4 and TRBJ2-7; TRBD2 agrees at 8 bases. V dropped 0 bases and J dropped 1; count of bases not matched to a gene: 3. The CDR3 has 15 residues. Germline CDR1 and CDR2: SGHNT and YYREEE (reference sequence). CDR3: CASSLGVAGSYEQYF. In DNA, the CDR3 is TGTGCCAGCAGCTTGGGGGTAGCGGGGTCCTACGAGCAGTACTTC.

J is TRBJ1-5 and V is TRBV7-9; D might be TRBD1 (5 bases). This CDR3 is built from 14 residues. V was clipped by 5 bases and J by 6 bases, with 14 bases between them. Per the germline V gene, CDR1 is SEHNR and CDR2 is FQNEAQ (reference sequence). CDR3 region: CASSPLGARQPQHF. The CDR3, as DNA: TGTGCCAGCAGCCCCCTCGGGGCGCGTCAGCCCCAGCATTTT.

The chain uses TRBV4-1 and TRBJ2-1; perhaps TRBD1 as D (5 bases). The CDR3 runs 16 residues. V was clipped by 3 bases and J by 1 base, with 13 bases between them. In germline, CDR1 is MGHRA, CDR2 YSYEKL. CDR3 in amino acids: CASSHLTVISYNEQFF. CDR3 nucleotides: TGCGCCAGCAGCCACCTGACAGTCATTTCCTACAATGAGCAGTTCTTC.

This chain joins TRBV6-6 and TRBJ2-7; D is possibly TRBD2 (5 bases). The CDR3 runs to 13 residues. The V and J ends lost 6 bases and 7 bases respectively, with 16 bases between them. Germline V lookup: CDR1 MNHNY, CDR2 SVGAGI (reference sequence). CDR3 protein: CASSPRRAQEQYF. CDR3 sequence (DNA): TGTGCCAGCAGCCCCCGGCGGGCTCAAGAGCAGTACTTC.

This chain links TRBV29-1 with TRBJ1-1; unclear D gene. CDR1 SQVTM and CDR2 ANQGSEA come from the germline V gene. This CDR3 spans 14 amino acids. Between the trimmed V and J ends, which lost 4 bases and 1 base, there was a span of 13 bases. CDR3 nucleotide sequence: TGCAGCGTTGTTCAGCTCCTTACGAACACTGAAGCTTTCTTT. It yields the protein CSVVQLLTNTEAFF.

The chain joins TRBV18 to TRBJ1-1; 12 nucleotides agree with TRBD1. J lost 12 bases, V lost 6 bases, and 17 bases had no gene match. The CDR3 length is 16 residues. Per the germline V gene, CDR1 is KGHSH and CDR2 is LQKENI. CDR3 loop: CASSRPGQGASFATFF. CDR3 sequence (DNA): TGTGCCAGCTCTCGACCGGGACAGGGGGCCAGTTTCGCAACTTTCTTT. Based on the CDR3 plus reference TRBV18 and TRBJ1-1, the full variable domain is NAGVMQNPRHLVRRRGQEARLRCSPMKGHSHVYWYRQLPEEGLKFMVYLQKENIIDESGMPKERFSAEFPKEGPSILRIQQVVRGDSAAYFCASSRPGQGASFATFFGQGTRLTVV.

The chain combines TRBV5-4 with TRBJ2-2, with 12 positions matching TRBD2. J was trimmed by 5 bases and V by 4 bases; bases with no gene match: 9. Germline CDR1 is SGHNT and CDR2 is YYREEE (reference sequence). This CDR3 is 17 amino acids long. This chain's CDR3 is CASSVGLAGMGTGELFF. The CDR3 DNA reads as TGTGCCAGCAGCGTTGGACTAGCGGGAATGGGAACCGGGGAGCTGTTTTTT. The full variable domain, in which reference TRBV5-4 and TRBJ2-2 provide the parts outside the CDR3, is ETGVTQSPTHLIKTRGQQVTLRCSSQSGHNTVSWYQQALGQGPQFIFQYYREEENGRGNFPPRFSGLQFPNYSSELNVNALELDDSALYLCASSVGLAGMGTGELFFGEGSRLTVL.

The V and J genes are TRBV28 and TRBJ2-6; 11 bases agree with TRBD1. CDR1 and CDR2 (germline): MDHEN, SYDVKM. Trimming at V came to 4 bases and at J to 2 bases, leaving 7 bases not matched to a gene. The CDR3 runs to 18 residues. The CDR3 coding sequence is TGTGCCAGCAGTTCCCCGGACAGGGGGCTAGCTGGGGCCAACGTCCTGACTTTC. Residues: CASSSPDRGLAGANVLTF.

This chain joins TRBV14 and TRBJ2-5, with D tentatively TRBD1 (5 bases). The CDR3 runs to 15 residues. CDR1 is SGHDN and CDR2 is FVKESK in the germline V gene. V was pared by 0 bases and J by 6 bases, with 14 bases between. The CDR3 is CASSQDWKGRKTQYF. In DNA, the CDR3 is TGTGCCAGCAGCCAAGATTGGAAGGGGCGGAAGACCCAGTACTTC.

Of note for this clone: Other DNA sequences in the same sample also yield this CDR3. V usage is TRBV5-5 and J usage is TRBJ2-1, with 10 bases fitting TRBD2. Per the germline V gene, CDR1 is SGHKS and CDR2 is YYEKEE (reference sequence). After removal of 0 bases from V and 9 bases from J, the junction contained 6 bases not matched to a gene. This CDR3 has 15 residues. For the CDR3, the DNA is TGTGCCAGCAGCTTGGTCCTAGCGGGAGTTCGTGAGCAGTTCTTC. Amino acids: CASSLVLAGVREQFF.

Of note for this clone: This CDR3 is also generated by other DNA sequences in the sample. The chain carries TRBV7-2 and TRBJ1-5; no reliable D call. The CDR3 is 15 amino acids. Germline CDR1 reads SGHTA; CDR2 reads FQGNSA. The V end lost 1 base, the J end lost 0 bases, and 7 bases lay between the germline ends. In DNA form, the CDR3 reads TGTGCCAGCAGCTTAGTGGTCAATAGCAATCAGCCCCAGCATTTT. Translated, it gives CASSLVVNSNQPQHF. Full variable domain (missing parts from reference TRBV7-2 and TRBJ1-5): GAGVSQSPSNKVTEKGKDVELRCDPISGHTALYWYRQSLGQGLEFLIYFQGNSAPDKSGLPSDRFSAERTGGSVSTLTIQRTQQEDSAVYLCASSLVVNSNQPQHFGDGTRLSIL.

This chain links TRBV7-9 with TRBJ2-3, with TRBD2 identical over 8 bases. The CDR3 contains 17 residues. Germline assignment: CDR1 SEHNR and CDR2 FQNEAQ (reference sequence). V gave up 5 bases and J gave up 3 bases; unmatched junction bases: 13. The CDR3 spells CASSLPLGGRLTDTQYF. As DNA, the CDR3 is TGTGCCAGCAGCCTGCCTTTGGGCGGGAGGCTGACAGATACGCAGTATTTT.

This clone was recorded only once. The CDR3 protein is CASSFIPRTIQETQYF. The CDR3 region has the DNA TGCGCCAGCAGTTTTATTCCCCGGACTATCCAAGAGACCCAGTACTTC. The V call is TRBV5-1, the J call TRBJ2-5, with D maybe TRBD2 (6 bases). The CDR3 has 16 amino acids. Trimming took off 5 bases at V and 1 base at J, with 18 bases between the two ends. Germline lookup yields CDR1 SGHRS and CDR2 YFSETQ.

CDR3 DNA sequence: TGTGCCAGCAGCCCGACAGGGAAAGAGACCCAGTACTTC. Translation gives CASSPTGKETQYF. The gene calls are TRBV5-5 and TRBJ2-5; the match to TRBD1 covers 7 bases. V lost 4 bases and J lost 3; bases outside the gene matches: 3. Germline lookup yields CDR1 SGHKS and CDR2 YYEKEE (reference sequence). This CDR3 has 13 amino acids. Filled out from reference TRBV5-5 and TRBJ2-5, the complete variable domain reads DAGVTQSPTHLIKTRGQQVTLRCSPISGHKSVSWYQQVLGQGPQFIFQYYEKEERGRGNFPDRFSARQFPNYSSELNVNALLLGDSALYLCASSPTGKETQYFGPGTRLLVL.

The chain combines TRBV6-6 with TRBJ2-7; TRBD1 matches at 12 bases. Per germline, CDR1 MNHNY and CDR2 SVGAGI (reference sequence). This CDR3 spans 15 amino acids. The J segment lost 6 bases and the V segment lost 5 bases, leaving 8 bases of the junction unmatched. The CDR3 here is CASSLPGQGAGEQYF. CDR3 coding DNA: TGTGCCAGCAGTCTACCGGGACAGGGGGCAGGCGAGCAGTACTTC.

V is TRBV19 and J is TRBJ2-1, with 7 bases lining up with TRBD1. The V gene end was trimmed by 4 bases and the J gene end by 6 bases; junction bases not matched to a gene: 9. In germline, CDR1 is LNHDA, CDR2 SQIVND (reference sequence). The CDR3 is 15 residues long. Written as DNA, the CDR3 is TGTGCCAGTAGTACCCGGACAGGAGATTCCAATGAGCAGTTCTTC. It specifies CASSTRTGDSNEQFF.

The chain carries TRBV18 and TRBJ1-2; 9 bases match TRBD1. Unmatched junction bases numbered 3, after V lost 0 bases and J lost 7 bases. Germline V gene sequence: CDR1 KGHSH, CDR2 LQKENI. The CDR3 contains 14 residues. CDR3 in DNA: TGTGCCAGCTCACCACCGTGGGGACAGGGTGGCTACACCTTC. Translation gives CASSPPWGQGGYTF.

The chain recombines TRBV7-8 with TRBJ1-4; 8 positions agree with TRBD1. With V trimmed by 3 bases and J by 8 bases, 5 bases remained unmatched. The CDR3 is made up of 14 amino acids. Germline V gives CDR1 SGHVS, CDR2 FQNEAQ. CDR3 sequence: CASSFGRGQEKLFF. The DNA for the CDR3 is TGTGCCAGCAGCTTCGGCAGGGGGCAGGAAAAACTGTTTTTT.

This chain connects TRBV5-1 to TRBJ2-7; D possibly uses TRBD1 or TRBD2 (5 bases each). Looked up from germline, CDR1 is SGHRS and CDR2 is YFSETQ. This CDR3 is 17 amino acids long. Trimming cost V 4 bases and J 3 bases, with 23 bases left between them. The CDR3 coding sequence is TGCGCCAGCAGCCAGCTGCCAGGGACGAAACTTGGCTACGAGCAGTACTTC. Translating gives CASSQLPGTKLGYEQYF. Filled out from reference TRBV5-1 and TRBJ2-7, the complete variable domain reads KAGVTQTPRYLIKTRGQQVTLSCSPISGHRSVSWYQQTPGQGLQFLFEYFSETQRNKGNFPGRFSGRQFSNSRSEMNVSTLELGDSALYLCASSQLPGTKLGYEQYFGPGTRLTVT.